This entry lists 27 T cell receptor beta chains sequenced from one sample in a study of T cell changes during pregnancy in multiple sclerosis. Repertoires were generated with immunoSEQ multiplex PCR, while TCRdb's copy carries only in-frame clones and drops some. This table has approximately 51,000 clones, around 93% appearing once. The material was peripheral blood, obtained in the second trimester of pregnancy. Every receptor here comes from a female donor with multiple sclerosis, enrolled in a pregnancy study.

The V and J genes are TRBV28 and TRBJ1-1, with 9 bases fitting TRBD1. This CDR3 contains 11 residues. Germline assignment: CDR1 MDHEN and CDR2 SYDVKM. V lost 10 bases and J lost 9; bases outside the gene matches: 6. CDR3 coding DNA: TGTGCCACCGTGGGGACAGGGAAAGCTTTCTTT. Translating gives CATVGTGKAFF.

The chain joins TRBV7-6 to TRBJ2-7, with unresolved D. This CDR3 contains 14 residues. CDR1 is SGHVS, CDR2 FNYEAQ, per germline. Trimming took off 1 base at V and 3 bases at J, with 10 bases between the two ends. For the CDR3, the DNA is TGTGCCAGCAGCTTAGTGTCAGCGAGCTACGAGCAGTACTTC. It codes for CASSLVSASYEQYF. The full variable domain, rest sourced from reference TRBV7-6 and TRBJ2-7, is GAGVSQSPRYKVTKRGQDVALRCDPISGHVSLYWYRQALGQGPEFLTYFNYEAQQDKSGLPNDRFSAERPEGSISTLTIQRTEQRDSAMYRCASSLVSASYEQYFGPGTRLTVT.

The rearrangement links TRBV28 to TRBJ2-5; TRBD2 matches at 11 bases. The CDR3 runs to 14 residues. Trimming at V came to 5 bases and at J to 5 bases, leaving 4 bases not matched to a gene. CDR1 is MDHEN, CDR2 SYDVKM, per germline. The CDR3 nucleotides read TGTGCCAGCAGTCAACTAGCGGGAGATGAGACCCAGTACTTC. Amino acid sequence: CASSQLAGDETQYF.

This clone has only a few counts. J is TRBJ1-5 and V is TRBV6-4; possible D gene TRBD1, 5 bases. Germline CDR1 and CDR2: MRHNA and SNTAGT. V lost 2 bases to trimming and J lost 0 bases, with 11 bases between them. The CDR3 is 16 residues long. The CDR3 DNA reads as TGTGCCAGCAGTGACCCGGGGACTTATAGCAATCAGCCCCAGCATTTT. It is translated as CASSDPGTYSNQPQHF.

The J gene is TRBJ2-7, the V gene TRBV28; 7 nucleotides align to TRBD1. This CDR3 region has 17 residues. The junction had 12 bases not matched to a gene; V was cut back by 3 bases and J by 1 base. Germline-derived CDR1 and CDR2 are MDHEN and SYDVKM. The CDR3 coding sequence is TGTGCCAGCAGTTTCCTTCTCGTGACAGGGTTATCCTACGAGCAGTACTTC. It yields the protein CASSFLLVTGLSYEQYF.

The chain is built from TRBV21-1 and TRBJ1-1; the table calls TRBD1, which could not be checked here. TRBV21-1 constitutes a pseudogene. The CDR3 covers 13 residues. Written as DNA, the CDR3 is TGTGCCAGCAGCAGTACAGTGAACACTGAAGCTTTCTTT. Protein sequence: CASSSTVNTEAFF.

This chain connects TRBV6-5 to TRBJ2-1; D remains unclear. Germline CDR1 MNHEY, CDR2 SVGAGI. V was cut by 4 bases and J by 4 bases, with 14 bases left in between. The CDR3 runs 15 residues. The CDR3 bases are TGTGCCAGCAGTTTGGATAGCCCCTCGTACAATGAGCAGTTCTTC. It is translated as CASSLDSPSYNEQFF.

The J gene is TRBJ1-2, the V gene TRBV7-6, with 9 bases lining up with TRBD1. The CDR3 has 18 residues. V lost 5 bases to trimming and J lost 0 bases; unmatched junction nucleotides: 13. The germline V gene encodes CDR1 SGHVS and CDR2 FNYEAQ. In DNA, the CDR3 is TGTGCCAGCAGCCTAAGTCCCGGGACAGGGTCTCCTAACTATGGCTACACCTTC. Translated, it gives CASSLSPGTGSPNYGYTF.

J is TRBJ2-7 and V is TRBV6-5; TRBD2 matches at 7 bases. Germline values: CDR1 MNHEY, CDR2 SVGAGI. J gave up 1 base and V 10 bases, and 10 bases lay outside the gene matches. CDR3 length equals 14 residues. CDR3 sequence: CATSRLAVSYEQYF. CDR3 nucleotides: TGTGCCACCTCCCGGCTAGCGGTATCCTACGAGCAGTACTTC.

The gene calls are TRBV25-1 and TRBJ1-4; TRBD1 is a possible D gene (5 bases). The CDR3 runs 15 residues. The V gene lost 4 bases and the J gene lost 3 bases, with 12 bases spanning the gap. In germline, CDR1 is MGHDK, CDR2 SYGVNS. The CDR3 sequence is CASSAQTAANEKLFF. The CDR3 DNA follows: TGTGCCAGCAGTGCCCAGACAGCCGCTAATGAAAAACTGTTTTTT.

This clone was observed once. The V call is TRBV27, the J call TRBJ1-5; D is unresolved. The length of the CDR3 is 14 residues. Germline loops: CDR1 MNHEY, CDR2 SMNVEV (reference sequence). V lost 6 bases to trimming and J lost 6 bases, with 15 bases between them. The CDR3 protein is CASSLFSPGQPQHF. The DNA for the CDR3 is TGTGCCAGCAGCCTTTTTAGTCCGGGTCAGCCCCAGCATTTT.

The chain has TRBV27 and TRBJ2-1; 8 bases align to TRBD2. CDR1 MNHEY and CDR2 SMNVEV come from the germline V gene (reference sequence). The CDR3 loop spans 15 amino acids. V lost 5 bases and J lost 2; bases outside the gene matches: 5. CDR3 region: CASSISGETYNEQFF. The CDR3 bases are TGTGCCAGCAGTATTAGCGGGGAAACCTACAATGAGCAGTTCTTC.

The chain combines TRBV27 with TRBJ2-7, with 8 bases aligning to TRBD2. Losses at the gene ends were 2 bases for V and 2 bases for J; bases not matched to a gene: 5. The germline V gene encodes CDR1 MNHEY and CDR2 SMNVEV (reference sequence). The CDR3 has 15 amino acids. The CDR3 region has the DNA TGTGCCAGCAGTTTAAGCCCGGGAGGGCCCTACGAGCAGTACTTC. Its translation: CASSLSPGGPYEQYF.

The chain has TRBV7-2 and TRBJ2-3; 7 positions agree with TRBD2. V trimming: 6 bases; J trimming: 3 bases; junction bases outside the gene matches: 15. CDR1 is SGHTA, CDR2 FQGNSA, per germline. This CDR3 is built from 17 residues. CDR3 region: CASSPMVRGMRTDTQYF. The CDR3 DNA is TGTGCCAGCAGTCCAATGGTGCGGGGGATGAGGACAGATACGCAGTATTTT. The complete variable domain, with remaining parts taken from reference TRBV7-2 and TRBJ2-3, reads GAGVSQSPSNKVTEKGKDVELRCDPISGHTALYWYRQSLGQGLEFLIYFQGNSAPDKSGLPSDRFSAERTGGSVSTLTIQRTQQEDSAVYLCASSPMVRGMRTDTQYFGPGTRLTVL.

The chain couples TRBV27 to TRBJ1-2, with D unclear. V was shortened by 6 bases and J by 7 bases, with 12 bases between the two germline ends. Germline V gene sequence: CDR1 MNHEY, CDR2 SMNVEV (reference sequence). This CDR3 has 12 amino acids. In nucleotides, the CDR3 is TGTGCCAGCAGAACGTATTCAGGTGGCTACACCTTC. Translated, it gives CASRTYSGGYTF.

The chain is built from TRBV5-6 and TRBJ2-1, with 7 bases fitting TRBD2. Trimming removed 4 bases from V and 5 bases from J; junction bases left unmatched: 12. The CDR3 consists of 16 residues. Germline CDR1 reads SGHDT; CDR2 reads YYEEEE. CDR3 loop: CASSPPLGTTNNEQFF. CDR3 nucleotide sequence: TGTGCCAGCAGCCCTCCGTTGGGGACTACCAACAATGAGCAGTTCTTC.

In its sample, this clone was seen a few times. The chain couples TRBV23-1 to TRBJ2-1; a possible D gene is TRBD2 (6 bases). TRBV23-1 is annotated as an ORF whose role is uncertain. V was pared by 3 bases and J by 4 bases, with 10 bases between. CDR3 size: 14 residues. In DNA form, the CDR3 reads TGCGCCAGCAGTCAGCCGGGAGCATACAATGAGCAGTTCTTC. It translates to CASSQPGAYNEQFF.

The chain employs TRBV6-5 and TRBJ1-2, with D unclear. The V end lost 2 bases, the J end lost 5 bases, and 6 bases lay between the germline ends. This CDR3 spans 12 amino acids. Germline lookup yields CDR1 MNHEY and CDR2 SVGAGI. The CDR3 spells CASSYRGYGYTF. The CDR3 region has the DNA TGTGCCAGCAGTTACCGGGGATATGGCTACACCTTC.

For this clone: One end of the junction does not line up with germline, which may come from a read error. This sequence joins TRBV27 and TRBJ2-2; weak D call: TRBD1 (6 bases). From germline, CDR1 is MNHEY and CDR2 SMNVEV (reference sequence). The CDR3 is 16 residues long. CDR3 DNA: TGTGCCAGCAGTTTATGGGCAGGGGTGAGCACCGGGGAACTGTTTTTT. Its translation: CASSLWAGVSTGELFF.

The genes are TRBV7-2 and TRBJ2-1, with 9 nucleotides matching TRBD1. The V gene end was trimmed by 3 bases and the J gene end by 5 bases; junction bases not matched to a gene: 5. The CDR3 covers 15 residues. Germline CDR1 is SGHTA and CDR2 is FQGNSA. CDR3 loop: CASSFKRTGDNEQFF. In DNA, the CDR3 is TGTGCCAGCAGCTTCAAGAGGACAGGGGACAATGAGCAGTTCTTC.

V is TRBV2 and J is TRBJ2-5; 9 positions agree with TRBD2. With 8 bases clipped from V and 1 base from J, the junction kept 8 bases outside the gene matches. From germline, CDR1 is SNHLY and CDR2 FYNNEI. This CDR3 spans 15 amino acids. The CDR3 here is CASEGLAISQETQYF. CDR3 bases: TGTGCCAGCGAAGGACTAGCGATAAGCCAAGAGACCCAGTACTTC.

The chain carries TRBV6-1 and TRBJ2-7; D possibly corresponds to TRBD1 (5 bases). This CDR3 comprises 12 residues. Trimming pared 8 bases from V and 0 bases from J, leaving 8 bases between. Germline V lookup: CDR1 MNHNS, CDR2 SASEGT. The chain's CDR3 is CASEGASYEQYF. The CDR3 bases are TGTGCCAGCGAAGGGGCCTCCTACGAGCAGTACTTC.

J is TRBJ2-1 and V is TRBV7-9, with TRBD1 as a possible D gene (6 bases). V lost 5 bases and J lost 7, with 15 bases in between. Germline V gene lookup returns CDR1 SEHNR and CDR2 FQNEAQ (reference sequence). The CDR3 consists of 14 residues. Here the CDR3 DNA reads TGTGCCAGCAGCCCGGAGGACAGACTTAATGAGCAGTTCTTC. Amino acid sequence: CASSPEDRLNEQFF.

This rearrangement joins TRBV4-3 to TRBJ2-1; 13 bases map to TRBD2. From germline, CDR1 is LGHNA and CDR2 YSLEER. This CDR3 is built from 19 residues. V lost 0 bases, J lost 3 bases, and 8 bases stayed unmatched. CDR3 in amino acids: CASSQEGTSGRVIYNEQFF. The CDR3 bases are TGCGCCAGCAGCCAAGAAGGAACTAGCGGGAGGGTGATCTACAATGAGCAGTTCTTC.

This chain connects TRBV6-5 to TRBJ2-1; D is uncertain. CDR1 and CDR2 (germline): MNHEY, SVGAGI. The CDR3 length is 11 residues. Between the trimmed V and J ends, which lost 2 bases and 8 bases, there was a span of 4 bases. The CDR3 reads CASSYLHEQFF. CDR3 coding DNA: TGTGCCAGCAGTTACCTCCATGAGCAGTTCTTC.

The chain has TRBV2 and TRBJ1-3; tentatively, D is TRBD1 (5 bases). V was shortened by 7 bases and J by 3 bases, with 13 bases between the two germline ends. Germline V lookup: CDR1 SNHLY, CDR2 FYNNEI. This CDR3 has 14 residues. The CDR3 spells CASNQGADGNTIYF. The CDR3 nucleotides are TGTGCCAGCAATCAAGGGGCGGATGGAAACACCATATATTTT.

The chain joins TRBV7-9 to TRBJ1-1; a weak D match, TRBD1 (6 bases). The CDR3 has 13 residues. Trimming took 4 bases from V and 2 from J, leaving 8 bases between them. The germline V gene encodes CDR1 SEHNR and CDR2 FQNEAQ (reference sequence). The CDR3 is CASSSGGNTEAFF. The CDR3 nucleotides are TGTGCCAGCAGCTCGGGGGGCAACACTGAAGCTTTCTTT.